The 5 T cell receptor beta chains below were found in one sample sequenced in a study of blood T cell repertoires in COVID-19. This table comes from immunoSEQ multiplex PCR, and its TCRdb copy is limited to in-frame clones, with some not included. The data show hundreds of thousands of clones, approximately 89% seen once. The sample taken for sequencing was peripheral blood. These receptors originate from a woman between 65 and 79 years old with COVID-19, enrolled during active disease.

CDR3 protein: CASSSPGGTEAFF. For the CDR3, the DNA is TGTGCCAGCAGCTCTCCAGGGGGCACTGAAGCTTTCTTT. The chain employs TRBV7-3 and TRBJ1-1; 7 bases agree with TRBD1. This CDR3 has 13 residues. The ends lost 4 bases at V and 4 bases at J; junction bases unmatched: 3. Germline V gene data show CDR1 as SGHTA and CDR2 as FQGTGA.

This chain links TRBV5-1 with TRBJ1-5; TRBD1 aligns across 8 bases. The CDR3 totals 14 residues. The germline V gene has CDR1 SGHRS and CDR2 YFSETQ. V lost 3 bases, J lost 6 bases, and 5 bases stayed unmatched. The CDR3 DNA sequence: TGCGCCAGCAGCTGGACAGGGTTGGGTCAGCCCCAGCATTTT. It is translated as CASSWTGLGQPQHF.

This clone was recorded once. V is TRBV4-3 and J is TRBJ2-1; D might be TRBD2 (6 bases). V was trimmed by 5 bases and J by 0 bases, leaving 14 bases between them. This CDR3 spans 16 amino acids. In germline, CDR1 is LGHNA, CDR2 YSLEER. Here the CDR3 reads CASSSPSGDSYNEQFF. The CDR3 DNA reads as TGCGCCAGCAGCTCCCCCTCGGGGGACTCCTACAATGAGCAGTTCTTC.

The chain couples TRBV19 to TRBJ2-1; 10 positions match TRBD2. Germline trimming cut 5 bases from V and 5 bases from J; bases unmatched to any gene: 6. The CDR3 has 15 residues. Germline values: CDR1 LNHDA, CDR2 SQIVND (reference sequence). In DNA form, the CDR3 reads TGTGCCAGTAGTCTAATAGCGGGAGGCGACAATGAGCAGTTCTTC. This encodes CASSLIAGGDNEQFF.

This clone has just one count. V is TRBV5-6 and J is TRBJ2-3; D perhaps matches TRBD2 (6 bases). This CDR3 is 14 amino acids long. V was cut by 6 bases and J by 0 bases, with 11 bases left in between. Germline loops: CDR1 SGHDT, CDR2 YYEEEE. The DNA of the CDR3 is TGTGCCAGCAACGACGGGACTAGCACAGATACGCAGTATTTT. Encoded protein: CASNDGTSTDTQYF.